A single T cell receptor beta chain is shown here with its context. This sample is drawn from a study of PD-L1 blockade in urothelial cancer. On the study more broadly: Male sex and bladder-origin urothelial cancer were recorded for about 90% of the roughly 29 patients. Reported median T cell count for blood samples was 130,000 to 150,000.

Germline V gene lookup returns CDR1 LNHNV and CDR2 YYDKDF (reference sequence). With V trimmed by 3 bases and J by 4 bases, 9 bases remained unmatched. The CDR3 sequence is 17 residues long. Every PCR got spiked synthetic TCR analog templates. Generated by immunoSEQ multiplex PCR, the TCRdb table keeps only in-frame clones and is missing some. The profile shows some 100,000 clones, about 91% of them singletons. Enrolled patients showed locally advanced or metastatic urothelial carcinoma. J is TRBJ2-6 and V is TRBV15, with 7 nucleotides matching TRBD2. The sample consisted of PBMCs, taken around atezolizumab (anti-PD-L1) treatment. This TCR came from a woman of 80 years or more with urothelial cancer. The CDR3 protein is CATSREGGGAGANVLTF. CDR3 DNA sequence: TGTGCCACCAGCAGGGAGGGCGGGGGAGCCGGGGCCAACGTCCTGACTTTC. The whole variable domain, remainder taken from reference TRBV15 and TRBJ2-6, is DAMVIQNPRYQVTQFGKPVTLSCSQTLNHNVMYWYQQKSSQAPKLLFHYYDKDFNNEADTPDNFQSRRPNTSFCFLDIRSPGLGDTAMYLCATSREGGGAGANVLTFGAGSRLTVL.